This TCR beta chain was identified in a study of blood T cell repertoires in COVID-19. The assay was immunoSEQ multiplex PCR, and TCRdb's table has in-frame clones only and misses some. The data contain fewer than 60,000 clones, more than 80% of them singletons. V was clipped by 4 bases and J by 0 bases; unmatched bases: 9. The CDR3 loop spans 17 amino acids. The receptor comes from a human donor in a cohort sampled during active COVID-19. V gene TRBV23-1 combines with J gene TRBJ1-5, with 7 bases matching TRBD1. TRBV23-1 is known as an ORF, though its function is uncertain. Input material: peripheral blood. The CDR3 nucleotides read TGCGCCAGCAGTCCGCTTAGACAGGGACATAGCAATCAGCCCCAGCATTTT. As protein: CASSPLRQGHSNQPQHF.